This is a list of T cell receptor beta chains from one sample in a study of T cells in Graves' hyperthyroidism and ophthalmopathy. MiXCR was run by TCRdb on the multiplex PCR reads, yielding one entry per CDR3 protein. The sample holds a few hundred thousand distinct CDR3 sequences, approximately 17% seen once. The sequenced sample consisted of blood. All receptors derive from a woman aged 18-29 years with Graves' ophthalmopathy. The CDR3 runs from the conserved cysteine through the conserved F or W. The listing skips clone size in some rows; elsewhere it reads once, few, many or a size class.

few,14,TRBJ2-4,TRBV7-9,CASSLALGKNIQYF
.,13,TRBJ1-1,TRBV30,CAFTTGDFTEAFF
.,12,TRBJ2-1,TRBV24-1,CATSVSTNEQFF
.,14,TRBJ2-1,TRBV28,CASSLQIVTHEQFF
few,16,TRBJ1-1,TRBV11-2,CASRLGTGGKNTEAFF
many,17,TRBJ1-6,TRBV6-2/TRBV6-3,CASSYGGPATRNSPLHF
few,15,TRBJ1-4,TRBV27,CASSPTGGANEKLFF
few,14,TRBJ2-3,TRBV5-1,CASSRSEPADTQYF
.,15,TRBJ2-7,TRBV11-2,CASSYSIGESYEQYF
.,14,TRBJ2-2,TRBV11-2,CALKDRQNTGELFF